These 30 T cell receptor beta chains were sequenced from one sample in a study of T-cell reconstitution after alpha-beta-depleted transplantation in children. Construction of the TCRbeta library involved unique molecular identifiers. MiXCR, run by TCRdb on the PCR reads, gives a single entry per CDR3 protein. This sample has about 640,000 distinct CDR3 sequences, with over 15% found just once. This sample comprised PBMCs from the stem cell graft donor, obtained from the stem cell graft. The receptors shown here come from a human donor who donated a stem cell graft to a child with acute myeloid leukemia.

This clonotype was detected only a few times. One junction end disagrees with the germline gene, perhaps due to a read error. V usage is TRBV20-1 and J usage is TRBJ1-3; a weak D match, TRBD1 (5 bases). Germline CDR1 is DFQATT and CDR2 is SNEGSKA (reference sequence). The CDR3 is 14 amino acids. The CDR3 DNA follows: TGCAGTGCTAGAGATCGGGGACCTGGAAACACCACATATTTT. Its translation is CSARDRGPGNTTYF.

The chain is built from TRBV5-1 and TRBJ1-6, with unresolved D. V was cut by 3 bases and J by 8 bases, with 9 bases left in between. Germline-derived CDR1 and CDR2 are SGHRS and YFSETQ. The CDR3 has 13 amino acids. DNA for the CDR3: TGCGCCAGCAGCTCCCTACGGGATTCACCCCTCCACTTT. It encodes CASSSLRDSPLHF.

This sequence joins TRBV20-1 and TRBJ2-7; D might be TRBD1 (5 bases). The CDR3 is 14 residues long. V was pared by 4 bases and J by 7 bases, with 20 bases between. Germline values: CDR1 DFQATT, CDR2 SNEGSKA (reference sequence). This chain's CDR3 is CSAISPRQIREQYF. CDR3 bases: TGCAGTGCTATTTCCCCCCGACAGATCCGGGAGCAGTACTTC.

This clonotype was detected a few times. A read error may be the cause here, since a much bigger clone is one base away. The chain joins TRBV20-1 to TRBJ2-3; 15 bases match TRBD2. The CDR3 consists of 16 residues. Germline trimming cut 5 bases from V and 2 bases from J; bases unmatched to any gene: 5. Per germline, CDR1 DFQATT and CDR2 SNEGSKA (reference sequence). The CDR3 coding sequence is TGCAGTGCTTCCCGGACTAGCGGGGGGGCCACAGATACGCAGTATTTT. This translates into CSASRTSGGATDTQYF.

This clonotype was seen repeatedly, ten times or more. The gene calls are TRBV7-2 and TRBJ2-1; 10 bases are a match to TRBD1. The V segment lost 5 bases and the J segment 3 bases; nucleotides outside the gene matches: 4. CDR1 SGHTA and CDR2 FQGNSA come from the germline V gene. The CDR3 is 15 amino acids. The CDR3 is CASSRTGGGYNEQFF. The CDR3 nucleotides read TGTGCCAGCAGCCGGACAGGGGGTGGCTACAATGAGCAGTTCTTC.

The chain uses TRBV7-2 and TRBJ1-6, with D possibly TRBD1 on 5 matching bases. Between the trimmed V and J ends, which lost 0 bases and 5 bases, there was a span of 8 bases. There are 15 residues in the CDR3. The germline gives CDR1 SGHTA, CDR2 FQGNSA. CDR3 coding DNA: TGTGCCAGCAGCTTAGCGCCAGGGAATAATTCACCCCTCCACTTT. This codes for CASSLAPGNNSPLHF.

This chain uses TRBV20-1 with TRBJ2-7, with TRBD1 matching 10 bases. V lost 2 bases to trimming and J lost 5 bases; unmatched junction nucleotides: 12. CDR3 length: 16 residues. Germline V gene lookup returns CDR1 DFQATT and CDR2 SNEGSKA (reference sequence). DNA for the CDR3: TGCAGTGCTAGAAAAATCCGGACAGGGGGGTTCAACGAGCAGTACTTC. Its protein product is CSARKIRTGGFNEQYF.

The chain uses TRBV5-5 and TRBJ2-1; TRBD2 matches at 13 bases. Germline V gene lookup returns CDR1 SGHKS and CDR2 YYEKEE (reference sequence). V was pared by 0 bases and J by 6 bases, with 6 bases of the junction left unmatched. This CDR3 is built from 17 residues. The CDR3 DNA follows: TGTGCCAGCAGCTTGGCCCTGGGACTAGCGGGGTCCAATGAGCAGTTCTTC. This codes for CASSLALGLAGSNEQFF.

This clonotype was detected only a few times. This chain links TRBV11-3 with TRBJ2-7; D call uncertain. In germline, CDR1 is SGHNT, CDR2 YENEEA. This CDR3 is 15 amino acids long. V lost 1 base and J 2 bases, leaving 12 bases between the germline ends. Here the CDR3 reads CASSLVIGSPYEQYF. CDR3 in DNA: TGTGCCAGCAGCTTAGTAATTGGCAGTCCCTACGAGCAGTACTTC.

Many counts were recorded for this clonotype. The CDR3 is CSGLRLASYNEQFF. CDR3 nucleotides: TGCAGTGGCCTCCGACTAGCGTCCTACAATGAGCAGTTCTTC. The rearrangement joins TRBV20-1 to TRBJ2-1; 8 positions agree with TRBD2. The length of the CDR3 is 14 residues. V shed 7 bases and J 1 base; nucleotides not matched to a gene: 6. CDR1 DFQATT and CDR2 SNEGSKA come from the germline V gene (reference sequence).

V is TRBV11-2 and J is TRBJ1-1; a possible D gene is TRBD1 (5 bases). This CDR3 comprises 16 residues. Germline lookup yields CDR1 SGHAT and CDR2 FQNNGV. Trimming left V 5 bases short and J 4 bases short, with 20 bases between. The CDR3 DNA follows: TGTGCCAGCAGCCGTAGTTCATGGGGCCTCGCCACTGAAGCTTTCTTT. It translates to CASSRSSWGLATEAFF.

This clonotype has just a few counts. The CDR3: CASSLIGTSLYNEQFF. The CDR3 bases are TGTGCCAGCAGCTTAATAGGGACTAGCCTTTACAATGAGCAGTTCTTC. V and J are TRBV7-2 and TRBJ2-1, with 9 bases identical to TRBD2. With 2 bases clipped from V and 4 bases from J, the junction kept 6 bases outside the gene matches. Germline CDR1 is SGHTA and CDR2 is FQGNSA. The CDR3 is made up of 16 amino acids.

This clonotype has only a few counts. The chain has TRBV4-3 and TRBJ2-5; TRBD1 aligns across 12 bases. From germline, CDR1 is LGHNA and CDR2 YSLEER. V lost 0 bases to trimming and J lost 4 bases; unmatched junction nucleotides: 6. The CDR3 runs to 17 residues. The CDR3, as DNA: TGCGCCAGCAGCCAAGAGAGGTGGGGACAGGGGGCAGAGACCCAGTACTTC. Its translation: CASSQERWGQGAETQYF.

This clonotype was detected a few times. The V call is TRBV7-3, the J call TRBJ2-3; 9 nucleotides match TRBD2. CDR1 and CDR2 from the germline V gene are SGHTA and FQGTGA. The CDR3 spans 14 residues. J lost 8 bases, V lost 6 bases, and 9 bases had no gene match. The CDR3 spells CASSLAGAGGTQYF. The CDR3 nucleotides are TGTGCCAGCAGTTTAGCGGGGGCCGGGGGTACGCAGTATTTT.

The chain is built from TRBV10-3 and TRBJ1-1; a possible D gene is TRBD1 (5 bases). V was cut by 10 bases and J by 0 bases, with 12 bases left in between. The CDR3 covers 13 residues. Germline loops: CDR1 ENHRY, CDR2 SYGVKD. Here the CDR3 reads CATRDPLNTEAFF. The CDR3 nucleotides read TGTGCCACCAGGGACCCGTTGAACACTGAAGCTTTCTTT.

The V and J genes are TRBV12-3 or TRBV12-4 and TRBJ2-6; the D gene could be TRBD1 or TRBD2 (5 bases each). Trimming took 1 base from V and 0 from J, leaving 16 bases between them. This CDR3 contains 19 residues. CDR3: CASSLGGGSSFSGANVLTF. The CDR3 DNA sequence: TGTGCCAGCAGTTTAGGGGGCGGGTCCTCATTCTCTGGGGCCAACGTCCTGACTTTC.

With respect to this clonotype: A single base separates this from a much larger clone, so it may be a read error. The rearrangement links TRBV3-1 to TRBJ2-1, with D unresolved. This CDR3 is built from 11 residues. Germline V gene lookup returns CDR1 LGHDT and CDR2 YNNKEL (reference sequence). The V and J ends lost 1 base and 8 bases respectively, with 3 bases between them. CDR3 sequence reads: CASSQVYEQFF. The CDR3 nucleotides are TGTGCCAGCAGCCAAGTGTATGAGCAGTTCTTC.

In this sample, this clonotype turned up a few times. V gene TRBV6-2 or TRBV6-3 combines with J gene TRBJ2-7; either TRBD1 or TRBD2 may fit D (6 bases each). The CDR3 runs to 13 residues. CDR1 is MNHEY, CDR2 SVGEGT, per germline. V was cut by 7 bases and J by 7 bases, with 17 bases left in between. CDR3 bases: TGTGCCAGCACCAGGAACAGGGCGGGGGAGCAGTACTTC. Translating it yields CASTRNRAGEQYF.

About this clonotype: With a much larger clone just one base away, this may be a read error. The CDR3 DNA sequence: TGTGCCAGCAGCTTAAACGTAGATACGCAGTATTTT. Protein sequence: CASSLNVDTQYF. The chain joins TRBV7-9 to TRBJ2-3; no reliable D call. Germline V gives CDR1 SEHNR, CDR2 FQNEAQ (reference sequence). V shed 2 bases and J shed 5 bases, with 5 bases lying between them. The CDR3 runs to 12 residues.

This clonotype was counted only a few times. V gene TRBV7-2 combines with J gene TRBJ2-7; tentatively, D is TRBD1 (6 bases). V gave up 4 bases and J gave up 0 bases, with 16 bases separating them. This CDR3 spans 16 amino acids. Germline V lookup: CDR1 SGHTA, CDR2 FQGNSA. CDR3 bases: TGTGCCAGCAGCTCACGAGGGGACACCTACTCCTACGAGCAGTACTTC. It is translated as CASSSRGDTYSYEQYF.

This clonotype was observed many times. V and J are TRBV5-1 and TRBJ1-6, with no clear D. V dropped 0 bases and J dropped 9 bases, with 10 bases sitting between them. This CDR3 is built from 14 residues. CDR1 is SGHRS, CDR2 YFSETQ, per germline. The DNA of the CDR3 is TGCGCCAGCAGCTTGGCTAGTGGCAGTTCACCCCTCCACTTT. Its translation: CASSLASGSSPLHF.

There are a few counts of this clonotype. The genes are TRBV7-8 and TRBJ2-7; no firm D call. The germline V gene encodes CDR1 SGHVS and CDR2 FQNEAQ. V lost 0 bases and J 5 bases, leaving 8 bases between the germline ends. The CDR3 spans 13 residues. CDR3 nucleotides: TGTGCCAGCAGCTTAGCCCGAGGCCACGAGCAGTACGTC. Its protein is CASSLARGHEQYV.

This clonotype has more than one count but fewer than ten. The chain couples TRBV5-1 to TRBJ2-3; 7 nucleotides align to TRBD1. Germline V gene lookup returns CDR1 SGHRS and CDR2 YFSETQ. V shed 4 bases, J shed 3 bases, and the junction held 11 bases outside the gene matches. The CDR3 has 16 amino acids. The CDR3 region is CASSPEHRQGTDTQYF. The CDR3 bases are TGCGCCAGCAGCCCCGAACACCGACAGGGAACAGATACGCAGTATTTT.

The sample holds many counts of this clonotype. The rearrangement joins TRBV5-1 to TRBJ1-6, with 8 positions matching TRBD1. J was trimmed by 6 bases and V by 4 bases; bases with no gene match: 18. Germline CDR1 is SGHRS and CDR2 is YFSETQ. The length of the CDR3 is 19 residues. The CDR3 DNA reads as TGCGCCAGCAGCCCCGGACAGGGCAGCTCCGAACGAGCTAATTCACCCCTCCACTTT. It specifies CASSPGQGSSERANSPLHF.

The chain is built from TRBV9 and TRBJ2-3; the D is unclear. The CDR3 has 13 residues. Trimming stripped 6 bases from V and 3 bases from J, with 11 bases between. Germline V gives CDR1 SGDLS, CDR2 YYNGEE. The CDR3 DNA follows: TGTGCCAGCAACCTGGACGAGACAGATACGCAGTATTTT. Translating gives CASNLDETDTQYF.

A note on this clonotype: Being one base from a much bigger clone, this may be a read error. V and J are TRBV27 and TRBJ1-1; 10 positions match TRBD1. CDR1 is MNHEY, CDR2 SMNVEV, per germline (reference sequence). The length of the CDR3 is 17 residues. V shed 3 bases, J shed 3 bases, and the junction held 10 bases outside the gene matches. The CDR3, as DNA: TGTGCCAGCAGTTTTCGACAGGGGGCGACGACGGACACTGAAGCTTTCTTT. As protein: CASSFRQGATTDTEAFF.

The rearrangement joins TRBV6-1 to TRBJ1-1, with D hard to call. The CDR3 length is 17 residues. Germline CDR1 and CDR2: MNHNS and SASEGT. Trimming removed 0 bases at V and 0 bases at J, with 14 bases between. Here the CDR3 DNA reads TGTGCCAGCAGTGAAGCGCCAGGTAGAGGGATGAACACTGAAGCTTTCTTT. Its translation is CASSEAPGRGMNTEAFF.

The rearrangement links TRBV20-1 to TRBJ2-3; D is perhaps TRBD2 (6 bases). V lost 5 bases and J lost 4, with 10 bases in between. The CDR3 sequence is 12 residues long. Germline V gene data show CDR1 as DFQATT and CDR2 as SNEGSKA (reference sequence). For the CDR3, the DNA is TGCAGTGCTCGCCCGGGGGCAGATACGCAGTATTTT. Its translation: CSARPGADTQYF.

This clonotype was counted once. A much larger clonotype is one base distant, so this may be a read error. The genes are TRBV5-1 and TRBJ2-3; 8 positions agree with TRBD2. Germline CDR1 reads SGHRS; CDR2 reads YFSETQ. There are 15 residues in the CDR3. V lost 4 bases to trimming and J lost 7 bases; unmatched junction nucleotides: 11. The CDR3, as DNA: TGCGCCAGCAGCATGGATAGCGGGGTGACATATACGCAGTATTTT. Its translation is CASSMDSGVTYTQYF.

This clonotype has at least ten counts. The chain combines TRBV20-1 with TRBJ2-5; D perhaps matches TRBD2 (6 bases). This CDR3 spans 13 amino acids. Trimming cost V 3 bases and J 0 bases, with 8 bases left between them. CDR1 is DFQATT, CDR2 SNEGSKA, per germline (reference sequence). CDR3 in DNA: TGCAGTGCTAGGGAGGGGTACCAAGAGACCCAGTACTTC. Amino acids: CSAREGYQETQYF.